The TCR beta chain described here comes from a study of T cell repertoires in cytomegalovirus infection. This clonotype was counted at least ten times. What it binds is unknown. Study results and limitations: Predominance within the ex vivo response was attributable to HLA-C-restricted CMV-specific TCR beta clonotypes.

MiXCR, applied by TCRdb to the reads, yields one record per CDR3 protein. The table includes hundreds of thousands of distinct CDR3 sequences, under 20% detected once. Unmatched junction bases numbered 7, after V lost 5 bases and J lost 4 bases. Germline CDR1 is SGHTA and CDR2 is FQGNSA. The CDR3 length is 14 residues. The chain carries TRBV7-2 and TRBJ1-1; 7 bases fit TRBD1. This TCR came from a human donor in good health (CMV status not recorded). Some clones in this sample may be carry-over from other donors' samples. Source material: PBMCs. The CDR3 here is CASSERQGGTEAFF. CDR3 bases: TGTGCCAGCAGCGAAAGACAGGGAGGCACTGAAGCTTTCTTT.